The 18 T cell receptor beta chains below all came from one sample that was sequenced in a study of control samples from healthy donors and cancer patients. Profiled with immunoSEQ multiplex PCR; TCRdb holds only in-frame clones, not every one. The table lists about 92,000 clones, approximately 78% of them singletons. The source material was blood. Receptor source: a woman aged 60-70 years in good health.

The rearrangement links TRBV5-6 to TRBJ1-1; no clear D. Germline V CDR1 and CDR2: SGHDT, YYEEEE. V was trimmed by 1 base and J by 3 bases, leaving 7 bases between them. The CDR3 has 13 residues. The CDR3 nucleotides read TGTGCCAGCAGCTTGAACGTTGACACTGAAGCTTTCTTT. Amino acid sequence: CASSLNVDTEAFF.

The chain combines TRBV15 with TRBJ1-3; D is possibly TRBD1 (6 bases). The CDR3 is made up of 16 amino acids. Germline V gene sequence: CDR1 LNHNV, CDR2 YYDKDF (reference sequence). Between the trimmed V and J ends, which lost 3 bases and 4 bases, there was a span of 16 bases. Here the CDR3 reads CATSRTHRASGNTIYF. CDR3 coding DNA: TGTGCCACCAGCAGGACCCACAGGGCCTCCGGAAACACCATATATTTT.

The CDR3 region is CASSQAPTGYNQPQHF. As DNA, the CDR3 is TGCGCCAGCAGCCAAGCCCCGACAGGGTACAATCAGCCCCAGCATTTT. This chain links TRBV4-1 with TRBJ1-5; 7 bases are shared with TRBD1. J lost 3 bases, V lost 1 base, and 6 bases had no gene match. Germline CDR1 MGHRA, CDR2 YSYEKL. This CDR3 spans 16 amino acids.

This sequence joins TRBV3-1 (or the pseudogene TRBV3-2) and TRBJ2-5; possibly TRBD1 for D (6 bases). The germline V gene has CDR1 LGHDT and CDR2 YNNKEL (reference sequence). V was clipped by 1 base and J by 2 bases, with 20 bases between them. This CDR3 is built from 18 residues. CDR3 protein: CASSQGYYIKQGQETQYF. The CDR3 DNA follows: TGTGCCAGCAGCCAAGGGTACTACATAAAACAGGGACAAGAGACCCAGTACTTC.

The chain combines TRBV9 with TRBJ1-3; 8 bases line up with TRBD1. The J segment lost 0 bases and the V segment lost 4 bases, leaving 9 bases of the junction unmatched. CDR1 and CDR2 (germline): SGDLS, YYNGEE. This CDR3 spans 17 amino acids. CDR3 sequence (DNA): TGTGCCAGCAGCACCGGGGGGCAGGGGGCCTCTGGAAACACCATATATTTT. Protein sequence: CASSTGGQGASGNTIYF. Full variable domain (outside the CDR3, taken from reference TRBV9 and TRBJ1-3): DSGVTQTPKHLITATGQRVTLRCSPRSGDLSVYWYQQSLDQGLQFLIQYYNGEERAKGNILERFSAQQFPDLHSELNLSSLELGDSALYFCASSTGGQGASGNTIYFGEGSWLTVV.

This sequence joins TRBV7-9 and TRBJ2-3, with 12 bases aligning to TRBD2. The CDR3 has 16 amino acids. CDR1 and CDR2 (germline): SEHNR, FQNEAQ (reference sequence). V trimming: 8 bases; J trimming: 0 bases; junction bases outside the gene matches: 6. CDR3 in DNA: TGTGCCAGCGTCCGACTAGCGGGGGCTAGCACAGATACGCAGTATTTT. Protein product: CASVRLAGASTDTQYF.

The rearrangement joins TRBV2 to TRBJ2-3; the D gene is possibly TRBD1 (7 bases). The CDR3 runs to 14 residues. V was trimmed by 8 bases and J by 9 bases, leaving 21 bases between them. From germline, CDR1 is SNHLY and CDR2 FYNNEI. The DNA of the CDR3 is TGTGCCAGCGGGTTCCAGGGGGGCAAGAGAACGCAGTATTTT. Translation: CASGFQGGKRTQYF. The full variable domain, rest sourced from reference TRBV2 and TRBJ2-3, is EPEVTQTPSHQVTQMGQEVILRCVPISNHLYFYWYRQILGQKVEFLVSFYNNEISEKSEIFDDQFSVERPDGSNFTLKIRSTKLEDSAMYFCASGFQGGKRTQYFGPGTRLTVL.

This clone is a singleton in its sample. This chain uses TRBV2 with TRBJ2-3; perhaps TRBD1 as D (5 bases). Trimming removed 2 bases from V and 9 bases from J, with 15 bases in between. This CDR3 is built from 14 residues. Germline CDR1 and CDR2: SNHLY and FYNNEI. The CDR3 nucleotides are TGTGCCAGCAGTGAAACACTCGACAGCCCCACGCAGTATTTT. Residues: CASSETLDSPTQYF.

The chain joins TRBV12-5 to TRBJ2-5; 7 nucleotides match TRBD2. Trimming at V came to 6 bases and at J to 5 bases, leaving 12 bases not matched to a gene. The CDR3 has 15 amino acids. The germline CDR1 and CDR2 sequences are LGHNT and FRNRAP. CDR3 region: CASGSIGRELETQYF. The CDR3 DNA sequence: TGTGCTAGTGGCTCCATCGGGCGGGAGTTGGAGACCCAGTACTTC.

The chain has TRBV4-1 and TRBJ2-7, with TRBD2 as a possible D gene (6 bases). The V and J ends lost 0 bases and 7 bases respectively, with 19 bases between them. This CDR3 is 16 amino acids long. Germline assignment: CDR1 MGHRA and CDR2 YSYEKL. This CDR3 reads CASSQEGGAGQREQYF. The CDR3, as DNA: TGCGCCAGCAGCCAAGAGGGTGGGGCGGGGCAGCGTGAGCAGTACTTC.

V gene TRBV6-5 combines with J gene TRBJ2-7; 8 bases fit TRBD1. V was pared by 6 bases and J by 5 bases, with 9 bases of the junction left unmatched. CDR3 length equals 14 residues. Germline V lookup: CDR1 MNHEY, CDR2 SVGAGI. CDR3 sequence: CASRPPGQGDEQYF. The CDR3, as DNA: TGTGCCAGCAGGCCCCCCGGACAGGGAGACGAGCAGTACTTC.

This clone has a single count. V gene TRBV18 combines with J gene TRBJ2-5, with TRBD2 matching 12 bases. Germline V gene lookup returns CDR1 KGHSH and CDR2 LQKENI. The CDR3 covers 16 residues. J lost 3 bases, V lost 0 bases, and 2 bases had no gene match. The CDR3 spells CASSPPRTSGKETQYF. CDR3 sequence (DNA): TGTGCCAGCTCACCACCCCGGACTAGCGGGAAAGAGACCCAGTACTTC.

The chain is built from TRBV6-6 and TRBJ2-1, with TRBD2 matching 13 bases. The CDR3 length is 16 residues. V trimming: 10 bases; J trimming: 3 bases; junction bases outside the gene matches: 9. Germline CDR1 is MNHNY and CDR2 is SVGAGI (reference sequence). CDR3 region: CAINARTSGSYNEQFF. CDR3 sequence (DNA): TGTGCCATCAACGCCCGGACTAGCGGGAGCTACAATGAGCAGTTCTTC.

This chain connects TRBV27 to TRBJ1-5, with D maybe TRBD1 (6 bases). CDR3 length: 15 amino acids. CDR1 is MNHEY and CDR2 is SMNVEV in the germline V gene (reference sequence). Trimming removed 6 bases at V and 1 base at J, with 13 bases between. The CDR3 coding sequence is TGTGCCAGCAGACGTGCGGGGGCCAGCAATCAGCCCCAGCATTTT. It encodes CASRRAGASNQPQHF.

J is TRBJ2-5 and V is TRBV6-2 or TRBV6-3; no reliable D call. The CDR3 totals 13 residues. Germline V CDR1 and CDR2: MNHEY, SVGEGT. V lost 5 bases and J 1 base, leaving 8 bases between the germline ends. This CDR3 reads CASSPGVQETQYF. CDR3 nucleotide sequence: TGTGCCAGCAGTCCAGGAGTCCAAGAGACCCAGTACTTC.

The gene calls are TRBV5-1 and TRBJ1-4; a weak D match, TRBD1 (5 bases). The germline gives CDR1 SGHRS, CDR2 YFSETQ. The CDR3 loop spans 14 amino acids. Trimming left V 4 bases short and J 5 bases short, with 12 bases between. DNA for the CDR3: TGCGCCAGCAGCCCGACAGCAGAGAATGAAAAACTGTTTTTT. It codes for CASSPTAENEKLFF.

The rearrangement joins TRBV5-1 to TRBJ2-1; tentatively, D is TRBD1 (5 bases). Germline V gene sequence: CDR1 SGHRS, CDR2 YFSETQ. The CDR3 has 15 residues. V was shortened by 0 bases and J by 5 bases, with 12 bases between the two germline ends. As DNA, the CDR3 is TGCGCCAGCAGCTTGGGGGGCCTCCCCGACAATGAGCAGTTCTTC. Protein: CASSLGGLPDNEQFF.

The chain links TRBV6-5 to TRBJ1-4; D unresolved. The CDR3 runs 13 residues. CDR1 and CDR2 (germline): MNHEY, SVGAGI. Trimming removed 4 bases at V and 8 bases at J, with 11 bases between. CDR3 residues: CASSLKGYEKLFF. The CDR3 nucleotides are TGTGCCAGCAGTTTAAAAGGGTACGAAAAACTGTTTTTT.